Following are 5 T cell receptor beta chains from one sample sequenced in a study of blood T cell repertoires in COVID-19. Repertoires were generated with immunoSEQ multiplex PCR, while TCRdb's copy carries only in-frame clones and drops some. The data hold about 110,000 clones, with over 75% observed a single time. Sequenced input: peripheral blood. The source is a man aged 50 to 59 with acute or convalescent COVID-19.

This clone was detected only a few times. The V and J genes are TRBV5-6 and TRBJ1-6, with a possible D match to TRBD1 (6 bases). CDR1 is SGHDT, CDR2 YYEEEE, per germline. The CDR3 loop spans 14 amino acids. With 5 bases removed from V and 10 bases from J, the gap between germline ends came to 16 bases. CDR3 nucleotide sequence: TGTGCCAGCAGTTCCCCGACAGGAAGCTCACCCCTCCACTTT. Translating it yields CASSSPTGSSPLHF.

This rearrangement joins TRBV11-2 to TRBJ2-5, with 8 bases aligning to TRBD1. The CDR3 totals 14 residues. The V and J ends lost 5 bases and 5 bases, in that order; junction bases with no gene match: 7. Germline V gives CDR1 SGHAT, CDR2 FQNNGV. CDR3: CASSVQGVGETQYF. The CDR3 bases are TGTGCCAGCAGCGTACAGGGGGTGGGGGAGACCCAGTACTTC.

The rearrangement links TRBV6-5 to TRBJ2-6, with 7 bases identical to TRBD2. Unmatched junction bases numbered 9, after V lost 11 bases and J lost 2 bases. This CDR3 has 15 residues. Per germline, CDR1 MNHEY and CDR2 SVGAGI. The DNA of the CDR3 is TGTGCCGCAGGGCGGGGGTTGGCTGGGGCCAACGTCCTGACTTTC. Its translation: CAAGRGLAGANVLTF.

The chain employs TRBV4-1 and TRBJ2-5, with a possible D match to TRBD2 (7 bases). V lost 4 bases and J 5 bases, leaving 20 bases between the germline ends. This CDR3 has 16 residues. Germline-derived CDR1 and CDR2 are MGHRA and YSYEKL. This chain's CDR3 is CASSPLEGGALETQYF. CDR3 nucleotide sequence: TGCGCCAGCAGCCCACTAGAGGGGGGGGCGCTGGAGACCCAGTACTTC.

The chain carries TRBV9 and TRBJ2-1, with 14 bases fitting TRBD2. The CDR3 spans 15 residues. V gave up 3 bases and J gave up 16 bases; unmatched junction bases: 12. Germline CDR1 is SGDLS and CDR2 is YYNGEE. CDR3 in amino acids: CASSERLAGGPSLFF. CDR3 DNA sequence: TGTGCCAGCAGCGAACGACTAGCGGGGGGGCCGAGCCTATTCTTC.